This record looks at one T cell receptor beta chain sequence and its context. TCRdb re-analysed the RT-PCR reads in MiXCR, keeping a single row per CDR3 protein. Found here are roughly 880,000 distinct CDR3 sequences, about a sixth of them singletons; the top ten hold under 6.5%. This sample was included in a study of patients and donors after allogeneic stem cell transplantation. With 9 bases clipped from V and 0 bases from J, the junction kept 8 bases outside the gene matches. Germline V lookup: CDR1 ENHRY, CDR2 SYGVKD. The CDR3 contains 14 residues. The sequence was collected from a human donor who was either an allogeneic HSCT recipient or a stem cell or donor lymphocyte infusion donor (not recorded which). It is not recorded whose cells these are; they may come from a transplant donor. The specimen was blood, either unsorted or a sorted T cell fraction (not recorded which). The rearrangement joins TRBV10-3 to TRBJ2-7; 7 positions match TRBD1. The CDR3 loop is CAITRGSNSYEQYF. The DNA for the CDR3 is TGTGCCATTACCAGGGGGTCCAACTCCTACGAGCAGTACTTC.